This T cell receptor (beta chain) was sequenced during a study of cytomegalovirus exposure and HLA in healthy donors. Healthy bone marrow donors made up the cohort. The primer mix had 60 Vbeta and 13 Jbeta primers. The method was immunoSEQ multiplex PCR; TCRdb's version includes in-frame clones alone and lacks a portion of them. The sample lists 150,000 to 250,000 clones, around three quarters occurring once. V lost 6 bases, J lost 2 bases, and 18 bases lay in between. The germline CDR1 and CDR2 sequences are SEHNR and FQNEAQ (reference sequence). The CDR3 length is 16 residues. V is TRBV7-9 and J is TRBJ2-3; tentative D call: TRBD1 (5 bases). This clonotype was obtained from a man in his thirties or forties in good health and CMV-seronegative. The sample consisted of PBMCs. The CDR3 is CASRLPRTPLTDTQYF. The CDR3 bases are TGTGCCAGCAGGCTGCCGCGGACACCGCTCACAGATACGCAGTATTTT.